The T cell receptor (beta chain) under discussion was sequenced for a study of CD8+ T cells in alopecia areata. cDNA reverse transcribed from extracted RNA served as the sequencing template. Here immunoSEQ multiplex PCR was the method, and the copy in TCRdb shows in-frame clones only, minus some. The sample lists over 120,000 clones; about 60% were seen once. Germline CDR1 reads SGHRS; CDR2 reads YFSETQ. This CDR3 has 14 residues. Unmatched junction bases numbered 4, after V lost 2 bases and J lost 4 bases. This material consisted of CD4+ T cells sorted from blood, taken at week 0. The source of this sequence is a human donor with alopecia areata. The rearrangement links TRBV5-1 to TRBJ2-5; the match to TRBD1 covers 8 bases. The CDR3 loop is CASSLRTGPETQYF. The CDR3 DNA is TGCGCCAGCAGCTTACGGACAGGGCCAGAGACCCAGTACTTC.